The rows below give T cell receptor beta chains drawn from one sample of a study of identical twins. TCRdb independently ran MiXCR on the 5' RACE reads; one entry per CDR3 protein. The sample lists 520,000 or so distinct CDR3 sequences, 22% occurring once. Separately, the same data were catalogued under a study of T cells expressing NK-cell markers.

The material sequenced was CD4+ T cells sorted from blood. These receptors originate from a woman aged 18-35 years in good health. Each CDR3 is given with its conserved first and last residue. The order of the fields is J gene, V gene, clone size, D gene, CDR3 protein, CDR3 DNA. A D gene is named only where the DNA matches it firmly. Size values are once, few and many counts, or a class for expanded clones, and some rows have none.

J: TRBJ2-1; V: TRBV27; size: few; D: TRBD2; CDR3: CASSFQPGLAGRNEQFF; DNA: TGTGCCAGCAGTTTTCAACCCGGACTAGCGGGGCGGAATGAGCAGTTCTTC
J: TRBJ1-2; V: TRBV20-1; size: many; D: TRBD1; CDR3: CSAGQGALGYTF; DNA: TGCAGTGCTGGACAGGGGGCTCTTGGCTACACCTTC
J: TRBJ2-5; V: TRBV15; size: .; D: TRBD1; CDR3: CATSTRTGEETQYF; DNA: TGTGCCACCAGCACCCGGACAGGGGAAGAGACCCAGTACTTC
J: TRBJ2-7; V: TRBV5-1; size: few; D: .; CDR3: CASSGGRTTVGYEQYF; DNA: TGCGCCAGCAGCGGTGGCAGGACAACCGTCGGTTACGAGCAGTACTTC
J: TRBJ2-7; V: TRBV15; size: .; D: .; CDR3: CATSRDLGNEQYF; DNA: TGTGCCACCAGCAGAGATTTAGGGAACGAGCAGTACTTC
J: TRBJ2-3; V: TRBV6-5; size: .; D: .; CDR3: CASSYLMADTQYF; DNA: TGTGCCAGCAGTTACTTAATGGCAGATACGCAGTATTTT
J: TRBJ2-3; V: TRBV4-3; size: many; D: .; CDR3: CASSRVLPDTQYF; DNA: TGCGCCAGCAGCCGGGTGCTACCAGATACGCAGTATTTT
J: TRBJ2-2; V: TRBV7-9; size: many; D: .; CDR3: CASSRQDGELFF; DNA: TGTGCCAGCAGCCGTCAAGACGGGGAGCTGTTTTTT
J: TRBJ2-7; V: TRBV5-1; size: few; D: .; CDR3: CASSLDSSRGEQYF; DNA: TGCGCCAGCAGCTTGGATAGCAGCAGGGGCGAGCAGTACTTC
J: TRBJ2-7; V: TRBV7-9; size: few; D: .; CDR3: CASSLVAGTGSSYEQYF; DNA: TGTGCCAGCAGCTTGGTTGCGGGGACGGGGTCGTCCTACGAGCAGTACTTC
J: TRBJ2-1; V: TRBV20-1; size: few; D: .; CDR3: CSARGPIYNEQFF; DNA: TGCAGTGCTAGAGGACCGATCTACAATGAGCAGTTCTTC
J: TRBJ1-5; V: TRBV6-1; size: .; D: TRBD1; CDR3: CASRPGQGNQPQHF; DNA: TGTGCCAGCCGTCCCGGACAGGGGAATCAGCCCCAGCATTTT
J: TRBJ2-5; V: TRBV20-1; size: few; D: .; CDR3: CSARASSETQYF; DNA: TGCAGTGCTAGAGCGAGTTCTGAGACCCAGTACTTC
J: TRBJ2-1; V: TRBV7-8; size: many; D: .; CDR3: CASSSNEQFF; DNA: TGTGCCAGCAGCTCCAATGAGCAGTTCTTC
J: TRBJ2-5; V: TRBV29-1; size: .; D: .; CDR3: CSVGSQETQYF; DNA: TGCAGCGTCGGTAGCCAAGAGACCCAGTACTTC
J: TRBJ1-2; V: TRBV12-3/TRBV12-4; size: many; D: .; CDR3: CASSLGLGGYTF; DNA: TGTGCCAGCAGTCTGGGGTTGGGTGGCTACACCTTC
J: TRBJ1-2; V: TRBV20-1; size: .; D: TRBD1; CDR3: CRATGGHGYTF; DNA: TGCAGGGCAACAGGGGGCCATGGCTACACCTTC
J: TRBJ2-1; V: TRBV7-8; size: .; D: TRBD2; CDR3: CASSPTRLAMVEQFF; DNA: TGTGCCAGCAGCCCTACCCGACTAGCGATGGTTGAGCAGTTCTTC
J: TRBJ2-1; V: TRBV5-1; size: .; D: TRBD2; CDR3: CASSLIPSGDNEQFF; DNA: TGCGCCAGCAGCTTGATCCCTAGCGGGGATAATGAGCAGTTCTTC
J: TRBJ1-1; V: TRBV5-6; size: .; D: .; CDR3: CASSFPTSNTEAFF; DNA: TGTGCCAGCAGCTTCCCTACAAGTAACACTGAAGCTTTCTTT
J: TRBJ2-5; V: TRBV2; size: once; D: .; CDR3: CASAREETQYF; DNA: TGTGCCAGCGCTAGGGAAGAGACCCAGTACTTC
J: TRBJ2-3; V: TRBV9; size: .; D: .; CDR3: CASSPAGTPDTQYF; DNA: TGTGCCAGCTCACCGGCGGGGACGCCAGATACGCAGTATTTT
J: TRBJ1-1; V: TRBV12-3/TRBV12-4; size: few; D: TRBD1; CDR3: CASSLRTGGEAFF; DNA: TGTGCCAGCAGTTTACGGACAGGGGGTGAAGCTTTCTTT
J: TRBJ2-6; V: TRBV19; size: .; D: .; CDR3: CASSIVRGTGANVLTF; DNA: TGTGCCAGTAGTATAGTTCGGGGGACTGGGGCCAACGTCCTGACTTTC
J: TRBJ2-7; V: TRBV20-1; size: few; D: .; CDR3: CSARRQGYYEQYF; DNA: TGCAGTGCTAGACGTCAGGGGTACTACGAGCAGTACTTC
J: TRBJ2-1; V: TRBV11-3; size: few; D: TRBD2; CDR3: CASSISGSRVGNEQFF; DNA: TGTGCCAGCAGCATTAGCGGGAGCAGGGTAGGGAATGAGCAGTTCTTC
J: TRBJ1-2; V: TRBV20-1; size: few; D: TRBD1; CDR3: CSADRVDHGYTF; DNA: TGCAGTGCTGACAGGGTAGATCACGGCTACACCTTC
J: TRBJ2-3; V: TRBV7-2; size: .; D: .; CDR3: CASSKLGTLGVDTQYF; DNA: TGTGCCAGCAGCAAGCTCGGGACGCTTGGGGTAGATACGCAGTATTTT
J: TRBJ2-3; V: TRBV29-1; size: few; D: TRBD2; CDR3: CSVGLAGLTDTQYF; DNA: TGCAGCGTTGGACTAGCGGGGCTCACAGATACGCAGTATTTT
J: TRBJ2-3; V: TRBV5-1; size: few; D: TRBD1; CDR3: CASSPMRAGTGVVDTQYF; DNA: TGCGCCAGCAGCCCCATGAGGGCCGGGACAGGGGTCGTAGATACGCAGTATTTT
J: TRBJ1-1; V: TRBV29-1; size: few; D: .; CDR3: CSVRDGRNTEAFF; DNA: TGCAGCGTTCGGGACGGGCGGAACACTGAAGCTTTCTTT
J: TRBJ2-7; V: TRBV20-1; size: few; D: .; CDR3: CSARGREASWEQYF; DNA: TGCAGTGCTAGGGGCAGAGAAGCGTCCTGGGAGCAGTACTTC
J: TRBJ2-3; V: TRBV10-3; size: .; D: .; CDR3: CAINAQASTDTQYF; DNA: TGTGCCATCAACGCGCAGGCTAGCACAGATACGCAGTATTTT
J: TRBJ1-1; V: TRBV14; size: .; D: TRBD1; CDR3: CASSQDVRQGGGTEAFF; DNA: TGTGCCAGCAGCCAAGATGTGAGGCAGGGGGGAGGCACTGAAGCTTTCTTT
J: TRBJ2-1; V: TRBV29-1; size: few; D: TRBD1; CDR3: CSVDRQGARNEQFF; DNA: TGCAGCGTTGACAGACAGGGGGCGAGGAATGAGCAGTTCTTC
J: TRBJ2-1; V: TRBV7-6; size: few; D: TRBD2; CDR3: CASSPRLAGGGNEQFF; DNA: TGTGCCAGCAGCCCCCGACTAGCGGGAGGGGGCAATGAGCAGTTCTTC
J: TRBJ2-1; V: TRBV12-3/TRBV12-4; size: .; D: TRBD2; CDR3: CASSPKREGRNEQFF; DNA: TGTGCCAGCAGCCCAAAGCGGGAGGGAAGGAATGAGCAGTTCTTC
J: TRBJ2-7; V: TRBV5-5; size: .; D: .; CDR3: CASSPETISYEQYF; DNA: TGTGCCAGCAGCCCAGAGACGATATCCTACGAGCAGTACTTC
J: TRBJ2-7; V: TRBV12-5; size: few; D: .; CDR3: CASGVVAPDYEQYF; DNA: TGTGCTAGTGGTGTGGTAGCCCCGGACTACGAGCAGTACTTC
J: TRBJ2-6; V: TRBV20-1; size: .; D: .; CDR3: CSARGHPQIRGSGANVLTF; DNA: TGCAGTGCTAGGGGACACCCCCAAATAAGAGGCTCTGGGGCCAACGTCCTGACTTTC
J: TRBJ1-1; V: TRBV9; size: .; D: .; CDR3: CASSEQGANTEAFF; DNA: TGTGCCAGCAGCGAACAGGGCGCGAACACTGAAGCTTTCTTT
J: TRBJ2-7; V: TRBV20-1; size: .; D: TRBD2; CDR3: CSANLPPGTSAYYEQYF; DNA: TGCAGTGCTAACCTCCCCCCCGGGACTAGCGCCTACTACGAGCAGTACTTC